The source of this T cell receptor beta chain is a study of CD8+CD57+ T cells in acquired aplastic anemia. Findings and limits, study-wide: Overlapping CD8+ CDR3 repertoires of patients and controls contained around 30 shared sequences.

Genomic DNA constituted the template upon which TCR beta VDJ and CDR3 profiling was performed. TCRdb analysed the reads with MiXCR anew, one entry per CDR3 protein. The data show about 470,000 distinct CDR3 sequences, around 30% seen once. Patients picked for sequencing had shown CD8+CD57+ cell expansion detected by flow cytometry. This clonotype has only a few counts. Its antigen is not known. V lost 3 bases, J lost 0 bases, and 15 bases lay in between. This CDR3 contains 18 residues. Germline lookup yields CDR1 LNHNV and CDR2 YYDKDF (reference sequence). Sample: sorted CD4+, CD8+, or CD8+CD57+ T cells (not recorded which) from PBMCs. The chain couples TRBV15 to TRBJ1-6, with D maybe TRBD1 (5 bases). The source is a human donor with aplastic anemia. This CDR3 is CATSSIQGESSYNSPLHF. In DNA form, the CDR3 reads TGTGCCACCAGCAGTATCCAGGGAGAAAGCTCCTATAATTCACCCCTCCACTTT.